This TCR beta chain was profiled in a study of cytomegalovirus exposure and HLA in healthy donors. 60 Vbeta and 13 Jbeta primers were used in PCR. Clones were read by immunoSEQ multiplex PCR, and TCRdb kept only the in-frame ones, dropping some. Its clone listing holds roughly 120,000 clones. The germline V gene encodes CDR1 SGDLS and CDR2 YYNGEE. With 0 bases removed from V and 4 bases from J, the gap between germline ends came to 13 bases. The CDR3 extends over 15 amino acids. Unrecorded immune exposures were likely, despite nominal health at sampling. This clonotype originated in a man aged 35-49 years in good health and CMV-seronegative. The chain uses TRBV9 and TRBJ1-1; possible D gene TRBD1, 5 bases. The material sequenced was PBMCs. CDR3 DNA sequence: TGTGCCAGCAGCGTAGTGTCGCAGGGCGGCACTGAAGCTTTCTTT. Protein: CASSVVSQGGTEAFF. Supplemented by reference TRBV9 and TRBJ1-1, the full variable domain reads DSGVTQTPKHLITATGQRVTLRCSPRSGDLSVYWYQQSLDQGLQFLIQYYNGEERAKGNILERFSAQQFPDLHSELNLSSLELGDSALYFCASSVVSQGGTEAFFGQGTRLTVV.